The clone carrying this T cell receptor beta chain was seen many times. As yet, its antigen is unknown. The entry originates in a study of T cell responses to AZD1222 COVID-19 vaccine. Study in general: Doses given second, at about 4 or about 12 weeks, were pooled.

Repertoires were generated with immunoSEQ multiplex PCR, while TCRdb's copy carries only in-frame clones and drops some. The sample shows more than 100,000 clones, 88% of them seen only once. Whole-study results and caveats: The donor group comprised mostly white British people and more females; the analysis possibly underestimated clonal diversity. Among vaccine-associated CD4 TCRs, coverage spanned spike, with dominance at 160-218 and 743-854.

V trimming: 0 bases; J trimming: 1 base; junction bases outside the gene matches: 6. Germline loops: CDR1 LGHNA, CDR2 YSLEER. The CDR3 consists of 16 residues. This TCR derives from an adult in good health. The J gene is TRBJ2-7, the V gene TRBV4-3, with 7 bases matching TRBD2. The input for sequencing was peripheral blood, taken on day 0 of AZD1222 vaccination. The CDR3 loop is CASSQEEGAGSYEQYF. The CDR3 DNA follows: TGCGCCAGCAGCCAAGAGGAGGGAGCGGGGTCCTACGAGCAGTACTTC.